This T cell receptor (beta chain) was recovered during a study of Ad26.COV2.S vaccination and SARS-CoV-2 variants. Study summary: The vaccine Ad26.COV2.S was put into the muscle once, or twice with 56 days between.

Regarding treatment: approximately 18 received Ad26.COV2.S at low or high dose, single or two shots; roughly 5 received placebo; per-sample allocation not given. Samples were taken on day 63 after the first vaccine or placebo injection. Within Boston, the person who donated was an adult of 18-55 years. In germline, CDR1 is SQVTM, CDR2 ANQGSEA. The length of the CDR3 is 11 residues. V gave up 7 bases and J gave up 7 bases, with 12 bases separating them. Profiling relied on immunoSEQ multiplex PCR, and the TCRdb table lists in-frame clones only, not all of them. This sample has some 340,000 clones; approximately 86% occur once, and the top ten carry around 1.9%.

The input for sequencing was peripheral blood, taken in a trial of Ad26.COV2.S vaccine versus placebo. The chain carries TRBV29-1 and TRBJ2-3; D is possibly TRBD1 or TRBD2 (5 bases each). This receptor was obtained from a person aged 18-60 years who received the Ad26.COV2.S COVID-19 vaccine or a placebo. The CDR3 nucleotides read TGCAGCGCCCCAGGGAGATATACGCAGTATTTT. Translated: CSAPGRYTQYF.